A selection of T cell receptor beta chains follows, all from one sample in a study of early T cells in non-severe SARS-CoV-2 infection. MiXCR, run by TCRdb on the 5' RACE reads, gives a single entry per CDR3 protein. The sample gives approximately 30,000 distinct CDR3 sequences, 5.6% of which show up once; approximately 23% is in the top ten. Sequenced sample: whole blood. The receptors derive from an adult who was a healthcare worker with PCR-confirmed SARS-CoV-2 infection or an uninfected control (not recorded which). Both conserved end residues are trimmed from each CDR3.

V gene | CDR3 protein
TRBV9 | ASSVEGNSNQPQH
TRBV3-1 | ASSSRAAGTNEKLF
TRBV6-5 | ASTPGDRVNYGYT
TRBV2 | ASSDGRSRSFYNEQF
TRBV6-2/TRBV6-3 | ASSYSDSSTLTGELF
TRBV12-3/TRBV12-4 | ASSSGATGELF
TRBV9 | ASSGVTDSGTSTDTQY
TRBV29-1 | SVRGQVSYEQY
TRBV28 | ASSLLWYTEAF
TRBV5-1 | ASSTQGYEQY
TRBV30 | AWRDPGTGSRGTDTQY
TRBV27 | ASSLMAGIREKLF
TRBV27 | ASGPGDRDNSPLH
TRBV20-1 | SAAGAMNTEAF
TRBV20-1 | SARAPGRVFDEQY
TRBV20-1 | SARTENTGELF
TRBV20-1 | SASRPGSGPRTDTQY
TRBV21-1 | ASSTQRRAGRDRGHRRMKNCF
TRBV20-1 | SANIAARSTGNTIY
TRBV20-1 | SARAPGTPYNSPLH
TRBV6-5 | ASSLKTAGVHEQY
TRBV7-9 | ASTPWANTEAF
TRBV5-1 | ASSLRELADSNEQF
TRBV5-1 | ASSLDGSNEKLF
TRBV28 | ATPWEQY
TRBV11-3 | ASSDRASGTGGWGTQY
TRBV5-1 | ASSSFDRTKQY
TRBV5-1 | ASSLDGTAKYNEQF
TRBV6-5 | ASSYLGGIAYEQY
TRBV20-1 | SAILFTSGRSDTQY
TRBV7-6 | ASSRTRTVAYNEQF
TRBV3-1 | ASSQTGRTYEQY
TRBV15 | ATSTGPNEQF
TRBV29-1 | SAESYNEQF
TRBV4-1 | ASSQGTSGIYEQY
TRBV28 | ASSYTLSSYEQY
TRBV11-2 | ASSSSDRVYNSPLH
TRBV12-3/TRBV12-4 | ASGGQLGTEAF
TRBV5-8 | ASSQAGGTGNTIY
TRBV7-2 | ASSPFGLASYEQY
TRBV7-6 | ASSLGSGADTQY
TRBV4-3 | ASSPLIGANNEQF
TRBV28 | ASSTPTEPFYGYT
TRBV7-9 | ASSPMVNEQF